These 18 T cell receptor beta chains were all obtained from the same sample, sequenced in a study of blood T cell repertoires in COVID-19. Profiling relied on immunoSEQ multiplex PCR, and the TCRdb table lists in-frame clones only, not all of them. The sample shows tens of thousands of clones, over 75% of them seen only once. The sequenced sample consisted of peripheral blood. These receptors originate from a man older than 75 with acute or convalescent COVID-19.

The chain joins TRBV19 to TRBJ1-5; D gene unclear. Trimming left V 5 bases short and J 6 bases short, with 20 bases between. The CDR3 spans 16 residues. The germline CDR1 and CDR2 sequences are LNHDA and SQIVND (reference sequence). DNA for the CDR3: TGTGCCAGTAGTCCCTCCCCCCCCAGCCGGGGTCAGCCCCAGCATTTT. It yields the protein CASSPSPPSRGQPQHF.

CDR3: CASSPGPRSYNEQFF. CDR3 nucleotides: TGTGCCAGCAGCCCCGGTCCCCGCTCCTACAATGAGCAGTTCTTC. The rearrangement joins TRBV9 to TRBJ2-1; the D is unclear. V lost 4 bases and J 0 bases, leaving 11 bases between the germline ends. CDR1 and CDR2 (germline): SGDLS, YYNGEE. There are 15 residues in the CDR3. Looking up the rest from reference TRBV9 and TRBJ2-1 gives the full variable domain: DSGVTQTPKHLITATGQRVTLRCSPRSGDLSVYWYQQSLDQGLQFLIQYYNGEERAKGNILERFSAQQFPDLHSELNLSSLELGDSALYFCASSPGPRSYNEQFFGPGTRLTVL.

The CDR3 nucleotides read TGTGCCAGCAGCCCTCCGGTAGCGGGGCCCTACAATGAGCAGTTCTTC. The encoded protein is CASSPPVAGPYNEQFF. V is TRBV28 and J is TRBJ2-1, with TRBD2 matching over 8 bases. Germline CDR1 is MDHEN and CDR2 is SYDVKM. The trim removed 6 bases at V and 2 bases at J, leaving 9 bases unmatched. CDR3 length equals 16 residues. The whole variable domain, remainder taken from reference TRBV28 and TRBJ2-1, is DVKVTQSSRYLVKRTGEKVFLECVQDMDHENMFWYRQDPGLGLRLIYFSYDVKMKEKGDIPEGYSVSREKKERFSLILESASTNQTSMYLCASSPPVAGPYNEQFFGPGTRLTVL.

CDR3: CASSPDSAGGGTYNEQFF. The DNA for the CDR3 is TGTGCCAGCAGCCCTGACAGTGCTGGCGGGGGGACCTACAATGAGCAGTTCTTC. This chain connects TRBV7-6 to TRBJ2-1, with 8 bases matching TRBD2. The germline gives CDR1 SGHVS, CDR2 FNYEAQ. CDR3 size: 18 residues. The V and J ends lost 5 bases and 2 bases, in that order; junction bases with no gene match: 14.

V and J are TRBV19 and TRBJ2-2, with 7 positions matching TRBD1. Germline-derived CDR1 and CDR2 are LNHDA and SQIVND (reference sequence). The CDR3 length is 16 residues. Trimming at V came to 3 bases and at J to 4 bases, leaving 8 bases not matched to a gene. The CDR3, as DNA: TGTGCCAGTAGTATCCGGACAGGCCGGGGCACCGGGGAGCTGTTTTTT. This codes for CASSIRTGRGTGELFF.

The V call is TRBV7-2, the J call TRBJ2-6; perhaps TRBD1 as D (5 bases). Germline-derived CDR1 and CDR2 are SGHTA and FQGNSA. The CDR3 has 16 amino acids. V lost 1 base, J lost 2 bases, and 9 bases lay in between. Here the CDR3 DNA reads TGTGCCAGCAGCTTAGGCAGGGTCGCTGGGGCCAACGTCCTGACTTTC. This gives the protein CASSLGRVAGANVLTF.

The rearrangement joins TRBV7-3 to TRBJ2-2; a weak D match, TRBD1 (5 bases). This CDR3 has 15 residues. Germline CDR1 is SGHTA and CDR2 is FQGTGA. Trimming cost V 1 base and J 2 bases, with 8 bases left between them. The CDR3 DNA sequence: TGTGCCAGCAGCTTAAGCAGGGCAAACACCGGGGAGCTGTTTTTT. Protein product: CASSLSRANTGELFF.

The V gene is TRBV6-5, the J gene TRBJ2-3; 9 bases agree with TRBD1. The trim removed 2 bases at V and 3 bases at J, leaving 6 bases unmatched. CDR3 length: 16 residues. Germline CDR1 reads MNHEY; CDR2 reads SVGAGI. The CDR3 region is CASSYVRQGGTDTQYF. CDR3 DNA: TGTGCCAGCAGTTACGTCCGACAGGGGGGAACAGATACGCAGTATTTT.

The rearrangement links TRBV30 to TRBJ1-6, with 8 bases that match TRBD1. The CDR3 runs 13 residues. Germline V gene data show CDR1 as GTSNPN and CDR2 as SVGIG (reference sequence). V shed 3 bases, J shed 10 bases, and the junction held 5 bases outside the gene matches. CDR3 in DNA: TGTGCCTGGAGGGGACAGGCCGGATCACCCCTCCACTTT. Protein sequence: CAWRGQAGSPLHF.

The V and J genes are TRBV19 and TRBJ1-2, with D maybe TRBD1 (6 bases). Germline values: CDR1 LNHDA, CDR2 SQIVND (reference sequence). The CDR3 sequence is 13 residues long. Trimming left V 5 bases short and J 8 bases short, with 15 bases between. CDR3 DNA: TGTGCCAGTAGTCCCCCTTACAGGGACGGCTACACCTTC. Its translation: CASSPPYRDGYTF. Full variable domain (rest looked up from reference TRBV19 and TRBJ1-2): DGGITQSPKYLFRKEGQNVTLSCEQNLNHDAMYWYRQDPGQGLRLIYYSQIVNDFQKGDIAEGYSVSREKKESFPLTVTSAQKNPTAFYLCASSPPYRDGYTFGSGTRLTVV.

J is TRBJ1-2 and V is TRBV7-2; the match to TRBD1 covers 7 bases. The CDR3 totals 14 residues. CDR1 is SGHTA, CDR2 FQGNSA, per germline. V shed 4 bases and J 8 bases; nucleotides not matched to a gene: 10. The CDR3 here is CASSSDRFSWGYTF. CDR3 coding DNA: TGTGCCAGCAGCTCGGACAGGTTCTCGTGGGGCTACACCTTC.

V and J are TRBV7-8 and TRBJ2-7, with TRBD1 matching 9 bases. Germline CDR1 SGHVS, CDR2 FQNEAQ. The V segment lost 6 bases and the J segment 0 bases; nucleotides outside the gene matches: 9. The CDR3 has 16 amino acids. The CDR3 spells CASSRTLGQGSYEQYF. DNA of the CDR3: TGTGCCAGCAGTCGAACCTTGGGACAGGGCTCCTACGAGCAGTACTTC.

The chain carries TRBV5-1 and TRBJ1-1, with D perhaps TRBD1 (5 bases). This CDR3 contains 14 residues. V was pared by 0 bases and J by 4 bases, with 10 bases between. From germline, CDR1 is SGHRS and CDR2 YFSETQ. This CDR3 reads CASSLGQSVTEAFF. DNA for the CDR3: TGCGCCAGCAGCTTGGGACAGTCAGTCACTGAAGCTTTCTTT.

V and J are TRBV4-2 and TRBJ2-2, with 9 bases that match TRBD2. There are 19 residues in the CDR3. J gave up 0 bases and V 0 bases, and 8 bases lay outside the gene matches. Germline values: CDR1 LGHNA, CDR2 YNFKEQ. The CDR3 reads CASSQDLVAGAANTGELFF. CDR3 DNA: TGTGCCAGCAGCCAAGATCTGGTAGCGGGGGCCGCGAACACCGGGGAGCTGTTTTTT.

The chain uses TRBV28 and TRBJ2-5; 8 bases map to TRBD1. The germline CDR1 and CDR2 sequences are MDHEN and SYDVKM. V dropped 2 bases and J dropped 3; count of bases not matched to a gene: 8. The CDR3 is 16 amino acids. The CDR3 spells CASSLPRGPGEETQYF. CDR3 coding DNA: TGTGCCAGCAGTTTACCCAGGGGGCCAGGTGAAGAGACCCAGTACTTC. The entire variable domain, with the rest obtained from reference TRBV28 and TRBJ2-5, is as follows: DVKVTQSSRYLVKRTGEKVFLECVQDMDHENMFWYRQDPGLGLRLIYFSYDVKMKEKGDIPEGYSVSREKKERFSLILESASTNQTSMYLCASSLPRGPGEETQYFGPGTRLLVL.

The rearrangement joins TRBV19 to TRBJ1-1; 12 bases agree with TRBD1. The junction had 7 bases not matched to a gene; V was cut back by 3 bases and J by 2 bases. Germline CDR1 LNHDA, CDR2 SQIVND (reference sequence). CDR3 size: 17 residues. The CDR3 coding sequence is TGTGCCAGTAGTATGGGACAGGGGGCAGTAGGAAACACTGAAGCTTTCTTT. It specifies CASSMGQGAVGNTEAFF.

The table lists this clone with a count of one. V is TRBV24-1 and J is TRBJ1-5, with 9 bases fitting TRBD1. Germline lookup yields CDR1 KGHDR and CDR2 SFDVKD. V trimming: 2 bases; J trimming: 3 bases; junction bases outside the gene matches: 4. The CDR3 loop spans 16 amino acids. This CDR3 is CATSDSDRGNNQPQHF. The CDR3 DNA follows: TGTGCCACCAGTGATTCAGACAGGGGGAACAATCAGCCCCAGCATTTT.

The rearrangement joins TRBV4-2 to TRBJ1-2, with D maybe TRBD1 (5 bases). The CDR3 contains 13 residues. V was clipped by 0 bases and J by 7 bases, with 9 bases between them. The germline gives CDR1 LGHNA, CDR2 YNFKEQ. CDR3 in amino acids: CASSQDRVSGYTF. The CDR3 coding sequence is TGTGCCAGCAGCCAAGACAGGGTGAGTGGCTACACCTTC.